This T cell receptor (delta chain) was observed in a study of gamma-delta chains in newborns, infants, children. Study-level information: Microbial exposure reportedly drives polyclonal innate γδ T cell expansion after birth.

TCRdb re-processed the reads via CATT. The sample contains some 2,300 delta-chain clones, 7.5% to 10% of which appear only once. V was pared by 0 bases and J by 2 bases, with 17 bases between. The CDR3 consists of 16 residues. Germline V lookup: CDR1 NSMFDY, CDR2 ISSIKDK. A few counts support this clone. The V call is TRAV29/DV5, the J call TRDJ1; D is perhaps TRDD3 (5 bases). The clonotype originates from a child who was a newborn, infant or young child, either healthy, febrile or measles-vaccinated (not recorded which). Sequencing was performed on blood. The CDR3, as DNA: TGTGCAGCAAGCGAGGCCAACGGGGAGTATACCGATAAACTCATCTTT. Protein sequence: CAASEANGEYTDKLIF. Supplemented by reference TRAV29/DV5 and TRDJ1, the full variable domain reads DQQVKQNSPSLSVQEGRISILNCDYTNSMFDYFLWYKKYPAEGPTFLISISSIKDKNEDGRFTVFLNKSAKHLSLHIVPSQPGDSAVYFCAASEANGEYTDKLIFGKGTRVTVEP.